The 7 T cell receptor beta chains given below trace back to one sample, sequenced in a study of T cells in Graves' hyperthyroidism and ophthalmopathy. Researchers amplified the TCR beta CDR3 regions from RNA transcripts. RT-PCR in the first round (using the HTBI primer set) targeted the TCR CDR3. From the multiplex PCR reads, TCRdb called clonotypes with MiXCR, one entry per CDR3 protein. The data contain roughly 570,000 distinct CDR3 sequences, approximately 44% of them seen just once; the ten biggest clones take up around 7.7%. Sequences were obtained from peripheral blood or thyroid tissue (not recorded which). These receptors originate from a woman under 30 with Graves' hyperthyroidism.

Many counts were recorded for this clonotype. The chain has TRBV5-5 and TRBJ1-5; a weak D match, TRBD1 (5 bases). Germline CDR1 and CDR2: SGHKS and YYEKEE (reference sequence). V was trimmed by 1 base and J by 1 base, leaving 12 bases between them. This CDR3 has 16 amino acids. The chain's CDR3 is CASSLSRDASNQPQHF. The DNA of the CDR3 is TGTGCCAGCAGCTTGTCCCGGGACGCAAGCAATCAGCCCCAGCATTTT.

The chain couples TRBV2 to TRBJ1-6; D unclear. CDR1 is SNHLY and CDR2 is FYNNEI in the germline V gene. There are 14 residues in the CDR3. Between the trimmed V and J ends, which lost 4 bases and 7 bases, there was a span of 11 bases. CDR3 in DNA: TGTGCCAGCAGTGTAGAGCGGGAAAATTCACCCCTCCACTTT. Encoded protein: CASSVERENSPLHF.

The J gene is TRBJ1-5, the V gene TRBV10-3, with 8 bases matching TRBD1. CDR1 and CDR2 (germline): ENHRY, SYGVKD. Trimming took 0 bases from V and 6 from J; bases not matched to a gene: 7. There are 16 residues in the CDR3. The CDR3 spells CAISESRTGFSQPQHF. CDR3 sequence (DNA): TGTGCCATCAGTGAGTCCCGGACAGGGTTTAGTCAGCCCCAGCATTTT.

This clonotype was counted at least ten times. The chain is built from TRBV19 and TRBJ1-5; weak D call: TRBD1 (6 bases). The germline V and J ends were trimmed by 0 bases and 5 bases, with 11 bases remaining between them. Looked up from germline, CDR1 is LNHDA and CDR2 is SQIVND (reference sequence). The CDR3 spans 15 residues. CDR3 amino acids: CASSIEGTSDQPQHF. The CDR3, as DNA: TGTGCCAGTAGTATAGAGGGGACATCCGATCAGCCCCAGCATTTT. The full variable domain, completed using reference TRBV19 and TRBJ1-5, is DGGITQSPKYLFRKEGQNVTLSCEQNLNHDAMYWYRQDPGQGLRLIYYSQIVNDFQKGDIAEGYSVSREKKESFPLTVTSAQKNPTAFYLCASSIEGTSDQPQHFGDGTRLSIL.

The CDR3 DNA is TGCAGTGCCCAGGGTAATGAAAAACTGTTTTTT. Protein: CSAQGNEKLFF. This chain uses TRBV20-1 with TRBJ1-4, with D maybe TRBD1 (5 bases). Trimming removed 6 bases at V and 4 bases at J, with 6 bases between. The CDR3 length is 11 residues. The germline V gene encodes CDR1 DFQATT and CDR2 SNEGSKA (reference sequence).

This clonotype was seen ten or more times. This sequence joins TRBV25-1 and TRBJ1-1, with D perhaps TRBD1 (5 bases). Germline CDR1 MGHDK, CDR2 SYGVNS. The V end was cut by 3 bases, the J end by 1 base, with 9 bases between. The length of the CDR3 is 14 residues. CDR3 residues: CASSEGGPNTEAFF. Written as DNA, the CDR3 is TGTGCCAGCAGTGAGGGGGGACCGAACACTGAAGCTTTCTTT.

This clonotype was counted many times. J is TRBJ1-5 and V is TRBV20-1; D unresolved. V gave up 2 bases and J gave up 4 bases, with 9 bases separating them. CDR1 is DFQATT and CDR2 is SNEGSKA in the germline V gene (reference sequence). CDR3 size: 13 residues. The chain's CDR3 is CSARSGVNQPQHF. The CDR3 DNA reads as TGCAGTGCTAGATCCGGGGTGAATCAGCCCCAGCATTTT.